Presented here are 16 T cell receptor beta chains from one specimen sequenced in a study of T cell responses to AZD1222 COVID-19 vaccine. Sequenced by immunoSEQ multiplex PCR; TCRdb stores in-frame clones only, minus some. The repertoire holds tens of thousands of clones, with 85% to 90% as singletons. Sequencing was performed on peripheral blood, taken 28 days after the second AZD1222 dose. The receptors were sampled from an adult who received the AZD1222 COVID-19 vaccine.

The V gene is TRBV10-3, the J gene TRBJ2-2; D perhaps matches TRBD2 (6 bases). The CDR3 is 15 residues long. Germline-derived CDR1 and CDR2 are ENHRY and SYGVKD. Trimming cost V 7 bases and J 4 bases, with 16 bases left between them. The CDR3 coding sequence is TGTGCCATCACCACCGGGACTGCAATCACCGGGGAGCTGTTTTTT. Translated, it gives CAITTGTAITGELFF.

The V and J genes are TRBV7-2 and TRBJ2-5; D perhaps matches TRBD2 (6 bases). Germline lookup yields CDR1 SGHTA and CDR2 FQGNSA. Trimming shortened V by 4 bases and J by 4 bases, and 19 bases separated the two germline ends. The CDR3 is 16 amino acids. CDR3 loop: CASSSLPTRRGETQYF. The DNA of the CDR3 is TGTGCCAGCAGCTCCCTACCGACTAGACGGGGAGAGACCCAGTACTTC.

V usage is TRBV7-9 and J usage is TRBJ1-1, with TRBD1 matching 8 bases. The V gene's germline CDR1 is SEHNR and CDR2 FQNEAQ (reference sequence). V lost 7 bases to trimming and J lost 3 bases; unmatched junction nucleotides: 25. The CDR3 contains 20 residues. This CDR3 is CASIRGDWDRLYERDTEAFF. Written as DNA, the CDR3 is TGTGCCAGCATCAGGGGGGATTGGGACAGGCTATACGAAAGAGACACTGAAGCTTTCTTT.

The J gene is TRBJ1-5, the V gene TRBV19; 10 bases map to TRBD1. V shed 4 bases, J shed 2 bases, and the junction held 2 bases outside the gene matches. This CDR3 comprises 15 residues. Per germline, CDR1 LNHDA and CDR2 SQIVND (reference sequence). The CDR3 coding sequence is TGTGCCAGTAGTACGGGACAGGGGCGCAATCAGCCCCAGCATTTT. It codes for CASSTGQGRNQPQHF.

The V call is TRBV4-2, the J call TRBJ2-7, with 12 nucleotides matching TRBD2. Germline V gives CDR1 LGHNA, CDR2 YNFKEQ. The CDR3 runs 17 residues. The V segment lost 0 bases and the J segment 0 bases; nucleotides outside the gene matches: 3. This CDR3 reads CASSQDSLAGGSYEQYF. The DNA for the CDR3 is TGTGCCAGCAGCCAAGATTCACTAGCGGGGGGCTCCTACGAGCAGTACTTC.

V is TRBV7-9 and J is TRBJ1-5; D is possibly TRBD1 (5 bases). Trimming took 1 base from V and 2 from J, leaving 6 bases between them. The CDR3 runs 14 residues. Germline CDR1 is SEHNR and CDR2 is FQNEAQ (reference sequence). As DNA, the CDR3 is TGTGCCAGCAGCTTAGAACAGGGCAATCAGCCCCAGCATTTT. It encodes CASSLEQGNQPQHF.

J is TRBJ1-5 and V is TRBV7-2, with a possible D match to TRBD1 (6 bases). Per the germline V gene, CDR1 is SGHTA and CDR2 is FQGNSA. The CDR3 consists of 15 residues. Trimming shortened V by 5 bases and J by 7 bases, and 18 bases separated the two germline ends. The CDR3 sequence: CASSPNGGGGQPQHF. The CDR3 DNA reads as TGTGCCAGCAGCCCAAATGGAGGGGGGGGGCAGCCCCAGCATTTT.

The rearrangement joins TRBV28 to TRBJ2-7, with TRBD1 matching 7 bases. V lost 6 bases, J lost 0 bases, and 8 bases stayed unmatched. Germline V gene lookup returns CDR1 MDHEN and CDR2 SYDVKM. The length of the CDR3 is 15 residues. The CDR3 here is CASRTQGRVSYEQYF. CDR3 DNA: TGTGCCAGCAGGACACAGGGGCGGGTCTCCTACGAGCAGTACTTC.

The chain has TRBV11-2 and TRBJ2-1, with D unclear. The V end lost 8 bases, the J end lost 7 bases, and 15 bases lay between the germline ends. The CDR3 sequence is 13 residues long. The germline CDR1 and CDR2 sequences are SGHAT and FQNNGV. CDR3 amino acids: CASFQEMRNEQFF. CDR3 nucleotide sequence: TGTGCCAGCTTTCAGGAAATGAGGAATGAGCAGTTCTTC.

The chain links TRBV25-1 to TRBJ1-1, with a tentative D call TRBD1 (5 bases). Trimming pared 5 bases from V and 3 bases from J, leaving 13 bases between. The CDR3 is 14 amino acids. Germline V lookup: CDR1 MGHDK, CDR2 SYGVNS. This chain's CDR3 is CASSWGWGDTEAFF. The CDR3 coding sequence is TGTGCCAGCAGTTGGGGATGGGGGGACACTGAAGCTTTCTTT.

The V gene is TRBV5-6, the J gene TRBJ2-7; D might be TRBD1 (6 bases). The CDR3 extends over 14 amino acids. V lost 2 bases and J lost 0, with 9 bases in between. From germline, CDR1 is SGHDT and CDR2 YYEEEE. CDR3 nucleotides: TGTGCCAGCAGCTTAGAGGGGGTCTCCTACGAGCAGTACTTC. Its translation is CASSLEGVSYEQYF. The full variable domain, rest sourced from reference TRBV5-6 and TRBJ2-7, is DAGVTQSPTHLIKTRGQQVTLRCSPKSGHDTVSWYQQALGQGPQFIFQYYEEEERQRGNFPDRFSGHQFPNYSSELNVNALLLGDSALYLCASSLEGVSYEQYFGPGTRLTVT.

This rearrangement joins TRBV23-1 to TRBJ1-2; a weak D match, TRBD1 (5 bases). TRBV23-1 is designated an ORF whose function remains uncertain. This CDR3 region has 14 residues. Trimming pared 9 bases from V and 0 bases from J, leaving 14 bases between. For the CDR3, the DNA is TGCGCCAGAAATCCGGGACTAGCTAACTATGGCTACACCTTC. Amino acid sequence: CARNPGLANYGYTF.

The chain uses TRBV2 and TRBJ2-1, with 10 bases matching TRBD2. CDR1 and CDR2 (germline): SNHLY, FYNNEI. This CDR3 region has 15 residues. V shed 3 bases, J shed 3 bases, and the junction held 2 bases outside the gene matches. CDR3 coding DNA: TGTGCCAGCAGTGAGCTAGCGGGGGACTACAATGAGCAGTTCTTC. It encodes CASSELAGDYNEQFF.

J is TRBJ1-2 and V is TRBV20-1; 8 bases map to TRBD1. CDR1 DFQATT and CDR2 SNEGSKA come from the germline V gene (reference sequence). The CDR3 is made up of 14 amino acids. The J segment lost 4 bases and the V segment lost 3 bases, leaving 7 bases of the junction unmatched. CDR3 in amino acids: CSASRTGGIYGYTF. CDR3 sequence (DNA): TGCAGTGCTAGTCGTACAGGGGGGATCTATGGCTACACCTTC.

The chain combines TRBV9 with TRBJ2-5; 12 nucleotides line up with TRBD2. The V and J ends lost 0 bases and 1 base, in that order; junction bases with no gene match: 7. The CDR3 has 18 residues. The germline CDR1 and CDR2 sequences are SGDLS and YYNGEE. Here the CDR3 reads CASSVGYMTSGSQETQYF. CDR3 DNA: TGTGCCAGCAGCGTAGGTTATATGACTAGCGGGAGCCAAGAGACCCAGTACTTC.

The chain combines TRBV4-3 with TRBJ2-1; 9 bases are a match to TRBD2. Germline-derived CDR1 and CDR2 are LGHNA and YSLEER. CDR3 length: 17 amino acids. V lost 0 bases, J lost 4 bases, and 7 bases stayed unmatched. The CDR3 DNA is TGCGCCAGCAGCCAAGACGGTCTAGCGGGACGTTACAATGAGCAGTTCTTC. It encodes CASSQDGLAGRYNEQFF.